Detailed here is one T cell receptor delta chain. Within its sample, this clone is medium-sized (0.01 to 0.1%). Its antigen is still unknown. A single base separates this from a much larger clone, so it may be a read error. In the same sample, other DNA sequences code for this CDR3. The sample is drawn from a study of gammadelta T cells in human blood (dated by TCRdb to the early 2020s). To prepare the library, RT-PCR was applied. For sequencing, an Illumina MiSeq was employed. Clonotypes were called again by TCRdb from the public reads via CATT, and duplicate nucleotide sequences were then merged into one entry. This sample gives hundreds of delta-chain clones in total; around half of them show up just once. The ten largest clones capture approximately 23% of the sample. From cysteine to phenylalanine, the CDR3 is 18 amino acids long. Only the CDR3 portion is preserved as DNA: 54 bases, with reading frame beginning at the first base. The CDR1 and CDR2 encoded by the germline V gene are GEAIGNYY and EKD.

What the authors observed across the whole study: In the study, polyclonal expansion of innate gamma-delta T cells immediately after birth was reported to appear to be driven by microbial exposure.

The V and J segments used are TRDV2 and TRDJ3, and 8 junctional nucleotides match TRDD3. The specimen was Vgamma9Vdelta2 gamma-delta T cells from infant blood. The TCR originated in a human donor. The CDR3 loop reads CASDTGGYSSWDTRQMFF. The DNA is TGTGCCAGTGACACCGGGGGATATAGCTCCTGGGACACCCGACAGATGTTTTTC.